The rows below give T cell receptor beta chains drawn from one sample of a study of beta chain features in type 1 diabetes. The data were produced by immunoSEQ multiplex PCR, yet TCRdb's version contains in-frame clones alone and is incomplete. Of about 290,000 clones detected, 7.5% to 9.5% appear once; the ten largest clones hold more than 0.8%. Sequences were obtained from central memory CD4+ T cells from blood. The origin of the receptors is a woman in her late teens or twenties in good health. Both conserved end residues are part of each CDR3. A D gene is named only where the DNA matches it firmly. Not every row has a clone size; where given, it reads once, few, many or a size class.

v_call: TRBV27; clone_size: NA; cdr3_length: 15; d_call: TRBD2; j_call: TRBJ2-1; cdr3_aa: CASSEGSGRGNEQFF; cdr3_nt: TGTGCCAGCAGTGAGGGTAGCGGGAGGGGTAATGAGCAGTTCTTC
v_call: TRBV7-9; clone_size: many; cdr3_length: 14; d_call: TRBD2; j_call: TRBJ2-1; cdr3_aa: CACTRAGGYNEQFF; cdr3_nt: TGTGCCTGCACAAGAGCGGGAGGATATAATGAGCAGTTCTTC
v_call: TRBV2; clone_size: NA; cdr3_length: 12; d_call: NA; j_call: TRBJ2-1; cdr3_aa: CASTYEGNEQFF; cdr3_nt: TGTGCCAGCACCTACGAAGGGAATGAGCAGTTCTTC
v_call: TRBV10-3; clone_size: NA; cdr3_length: 15; d_call: TRBD1; j_call: TRBJ1-2; cdr3_aa: CAISEMATGRDGYTF; cdr3_nt: TGTGCCATCAGTGAAATGGCGACAGGGAGGGATGGCTACACCTTC
v_call: TRBV2; clone_size: NA; cdr3_length: 11; d_call: NA; j_call: TRBJ1-1; cdr3_aa: CASSRDNEAFF; cdr3_nt: TGTGCCAGCAGCCGGGACAATGAAGCTTTCTTT
v_call: TRBV14; clone_size: NA; cdr3_length: 15; d_call: TRBD1; j_call: TRBJ1-1; cdr3_aa: CASSHLTGVNTEAFF; cdr3_nt: TGTGCCAGCAGCCACCTGACAGGGGTGAACACTGAAGCTTTCTTT
v_call: TRBV18; clone_size: few; cdr3_length: 14; d_call: NA; j_call: TRBJ1-2; cdr3_aa: CASSPRTERIGYTF; cdr3_nt: TGTGCCAGCTCACCACGGACAGAACGAATTGGCTACACCTTC
v_call: TRBV2; clone_size: medium-sized; cdr3_length: 12; d_call: NA; j_call: TRBJ2-1; cdr3_aa: CASSDRTYEQFF; cdr3_nt: TGTGCCAGCAGTGACCGGACCTATGAGCAGTTCTTC
v_call: TRBV7-2; clone_size: NA; cdr3_length: 16; d_call: TRBD1; j_call: TRBJ2-5; cdr3_aa: CASSPRTGGVGETQYF; cdr3_nt: TGTGCCAGCAGCCCTAGGACAGGGGGCGTCGGGGAGACCCAGTACTTC
v_call: TRBV6-1; clone_size: few; cdr3_length: 14; d_call: NA; j_call: TRBJ2-3; cdr3_aa: CASGIEGKVDTQYF; cdr3_nt: TGTGCCAGCGGTATCGAGGGAAAGGTAGATACGCAGTATTTT
v_call: TRBV6-1; clone_size: NA; cdr3_length: 11; d_call: NA; j_call: TRBJ2-7; cdr3_aa: CASQGWDEQYF; cdr3_nt: TGTGCCAGCCAGGGGTGGGACGAGCAGTACTTC
v_call: TRBV9; clone_size: few; cdr3_length: 14; d_call: NA; j_call: TRBJ2-2; cdr3_aa: CASSVRGYTGELFF; cdr3_nt: TGTGCCAGCAGCGTCCGGGGATACACCGGGGAGCTGTTTTTT
v_call: TRBV18; clone_size: NA; cdr3_length: 18; d_call: TRBD1; j_call: TRBJ2-2; cdr3_aa: CASSPSRPGQGVPGELFF; cdr3_nt: TGTGCCAGCTCACCGAGCCGCCCGGGACAGGGTGTGCCCGGGGAGCTGTTTTTT
v_call: TRBV7-2; clone_size: NA; cdr3_length: 16; d_call: TRBD2; j_call: TRBJ2-5; cdr3_aa: CASSSPGLAGEETQYF; cdr3_nt: TGTGCCAGCAGCTCACCGGGACTAGCGGGGGAAGAGACCCAGTACTTC
v_call: TRBV6-5; clone_size: NA; cdr3_length: 15; d_call: NA; j_call: TRBJ2-7; cdr3_aa: CASSYQSQVGYEQYF; cdr3_nt: TGTGCCAGCAGTTACCAGAGCCAGGTGGGCTACGAGCAGTACTTC
v_call: TRBV6-6; clone_size: NA; cdr3_length: 12; d_call: NA; j_call: TRBJ2-2; cdr3_aa: CASRGQGGELFF; cdr3_nt: TGTGCCAGCAGGGGGCAGGGCGGGGAGCTGTTTTTT
v_call: TRBV5-5; clone_size: NA; cdr3_length: 14; d_call: TRBD1; j_call: TRBJ1-2; cdr3_aa: CASSLDRVNYGYTF; cdr3_nt: TGTGCCAGCAGCCTGGACAGGGTTAACTATGGCTACACCTTC